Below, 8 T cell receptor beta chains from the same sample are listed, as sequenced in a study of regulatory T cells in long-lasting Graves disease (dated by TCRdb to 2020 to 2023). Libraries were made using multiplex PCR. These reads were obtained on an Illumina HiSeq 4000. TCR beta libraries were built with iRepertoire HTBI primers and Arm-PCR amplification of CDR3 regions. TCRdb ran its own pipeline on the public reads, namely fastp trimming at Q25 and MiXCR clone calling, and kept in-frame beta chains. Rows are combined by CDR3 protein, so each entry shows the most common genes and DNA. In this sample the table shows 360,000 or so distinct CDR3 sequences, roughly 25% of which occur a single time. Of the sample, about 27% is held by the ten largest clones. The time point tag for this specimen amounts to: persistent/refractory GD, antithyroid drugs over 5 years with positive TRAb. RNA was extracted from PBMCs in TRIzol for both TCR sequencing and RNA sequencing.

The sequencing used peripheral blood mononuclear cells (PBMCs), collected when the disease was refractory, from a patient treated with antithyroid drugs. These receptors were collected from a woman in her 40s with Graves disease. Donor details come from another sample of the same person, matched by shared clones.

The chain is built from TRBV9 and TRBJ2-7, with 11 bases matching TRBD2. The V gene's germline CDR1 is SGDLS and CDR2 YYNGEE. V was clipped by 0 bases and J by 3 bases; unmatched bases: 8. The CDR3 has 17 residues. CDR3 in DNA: TGTGCCAGCAGCGTAGGACAGAGGACTAGCGGGCTCTACGAGCAGTACTTC. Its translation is CASSVGQRTSGLYEQYF.

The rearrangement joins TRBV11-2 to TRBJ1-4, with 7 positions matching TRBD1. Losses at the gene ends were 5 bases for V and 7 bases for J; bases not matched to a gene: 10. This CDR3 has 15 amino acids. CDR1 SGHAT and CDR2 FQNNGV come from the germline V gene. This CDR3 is CASSQTGTVGEKLFF. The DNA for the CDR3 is TGTGCCAGCAGCCAGACCGGGACAGTTGGTGAAAAACTGTTTTTT.

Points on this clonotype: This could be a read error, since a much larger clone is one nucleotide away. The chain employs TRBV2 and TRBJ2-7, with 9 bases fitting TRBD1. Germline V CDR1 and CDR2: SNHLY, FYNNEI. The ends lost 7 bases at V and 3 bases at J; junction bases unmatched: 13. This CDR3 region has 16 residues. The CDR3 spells CASNPQGANLLYEQYF. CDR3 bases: TGTGCCAGCAATCCACAGGGGGCAAACCTCCTCTACGAGCAGTACTTC.

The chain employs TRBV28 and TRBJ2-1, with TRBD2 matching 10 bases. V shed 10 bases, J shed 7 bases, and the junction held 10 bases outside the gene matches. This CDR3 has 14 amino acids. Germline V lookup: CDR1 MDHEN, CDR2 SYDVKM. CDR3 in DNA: TGTGCCACCTTGCTAGCGGGAGTAGGTAATGAGCAGTTCTTC. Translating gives CATLLAGVGNEQFF.

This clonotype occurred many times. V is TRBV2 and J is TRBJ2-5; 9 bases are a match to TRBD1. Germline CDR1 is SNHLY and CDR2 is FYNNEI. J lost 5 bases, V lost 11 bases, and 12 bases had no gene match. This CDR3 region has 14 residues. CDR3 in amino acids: CALRRDRVRETQYF. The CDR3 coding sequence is TGTGCCTTACGCCGGGACAGGGTTCGGGAGACCCAGTACTTC.

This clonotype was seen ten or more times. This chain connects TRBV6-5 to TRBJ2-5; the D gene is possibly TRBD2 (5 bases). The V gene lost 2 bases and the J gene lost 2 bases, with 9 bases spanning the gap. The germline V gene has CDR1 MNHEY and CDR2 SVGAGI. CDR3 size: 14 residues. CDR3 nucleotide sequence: TGTGCCAGCAGTTACCGAGGCGGGCAAGAGACCCAGTACTTC. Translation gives CASSYRGGQETQYF.

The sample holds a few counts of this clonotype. CDR3 nucleotide sequence: TGCGCCAGCAGTGGTGAAAGGGACACAGATACGCAGTATTTT. Translation gives CASSGERDTDTQYF. The chain links TRBV10-1 to TRBJ2-3; D not certain. V shed 4 bases and J shed 2 bases, with 10 bases lying between them. Germline V CDR1 and CDR2: WNHNN, SYGVQD (reference sequence). CDR3 length: 14 amino acids.

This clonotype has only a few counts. CDR3 DNA: TGTGCCTTCATGGGCCTAGCTGGAAACACCATATATTTT. Its protein product is CAFMGLAGNTIYF. The chain employs TRBV7-9 and TRBJ1-3; D not resolved. The CDR3 loop spans 13 amino acids. V lost 11 bases, J lost 2 bases, and 13 bases lay in between. Germline V CDR1 and CDR2: SEHNR, FQNEAQ (reference sequence).